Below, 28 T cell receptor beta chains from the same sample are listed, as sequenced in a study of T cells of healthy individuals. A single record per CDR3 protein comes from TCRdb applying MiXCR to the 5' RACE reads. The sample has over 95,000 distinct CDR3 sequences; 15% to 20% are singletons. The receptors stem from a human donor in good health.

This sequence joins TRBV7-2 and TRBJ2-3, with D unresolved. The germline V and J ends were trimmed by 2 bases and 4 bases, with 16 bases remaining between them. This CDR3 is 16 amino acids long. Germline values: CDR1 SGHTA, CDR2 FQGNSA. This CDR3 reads CASSLQPIGPPDTQYF. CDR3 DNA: TGTGCCAGCAGCTTACAACCGATCGGCCCACCAGATACGCAGTATTTT.

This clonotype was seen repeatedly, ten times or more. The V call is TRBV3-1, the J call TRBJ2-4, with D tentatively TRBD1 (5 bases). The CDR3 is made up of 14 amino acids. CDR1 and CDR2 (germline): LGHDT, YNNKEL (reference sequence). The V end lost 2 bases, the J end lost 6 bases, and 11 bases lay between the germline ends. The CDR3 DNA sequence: TGTGCCAGCAGCCAAAGGGGTAATGGAAACATTCAGTACTTC. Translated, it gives CASSQRGNGNIQYF.

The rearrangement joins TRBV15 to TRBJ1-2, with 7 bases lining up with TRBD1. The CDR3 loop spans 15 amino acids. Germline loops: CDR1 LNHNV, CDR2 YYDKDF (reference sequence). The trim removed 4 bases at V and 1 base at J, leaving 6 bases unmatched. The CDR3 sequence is CATSTDRGLNYGYTF. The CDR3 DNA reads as TGTGCCACCAGCACTGATAGGGGGCTTAACTATGGCTACACCTTC.

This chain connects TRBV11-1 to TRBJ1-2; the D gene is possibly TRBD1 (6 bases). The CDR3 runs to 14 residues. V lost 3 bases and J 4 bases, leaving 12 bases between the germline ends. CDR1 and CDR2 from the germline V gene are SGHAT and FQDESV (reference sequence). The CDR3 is CASSLDRKTYGYTF. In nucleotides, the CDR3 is TGTGCCAGCAGCTTGGACAGAAAGACCTATGGCTACACCTTC. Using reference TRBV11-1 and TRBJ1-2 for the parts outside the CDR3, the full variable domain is EAEVAQSPRYKITEKSQAVAFWCDPISGHATLYWYRQILGQGPELLVQFQDESVVDDSQLPKDRFSAERLKGVDSTLKIQPAELGDSAMYLCASSLDRKTYGYTFGSGTRLTVV.

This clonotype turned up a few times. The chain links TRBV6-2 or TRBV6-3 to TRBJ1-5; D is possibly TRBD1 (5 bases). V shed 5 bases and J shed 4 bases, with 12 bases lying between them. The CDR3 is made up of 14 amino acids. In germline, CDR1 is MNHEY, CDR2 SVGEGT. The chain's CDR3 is CASSPVGTNQPQHF. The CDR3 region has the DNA TGTGCCAGCAGTCCCGTGGGGACGAATCAGCCCCAGCATTTT.

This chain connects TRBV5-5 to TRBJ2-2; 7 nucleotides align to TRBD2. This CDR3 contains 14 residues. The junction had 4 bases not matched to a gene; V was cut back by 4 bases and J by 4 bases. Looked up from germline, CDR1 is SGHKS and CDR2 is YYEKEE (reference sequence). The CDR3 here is CASSLGLVTGELFF. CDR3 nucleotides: TGTGCCAGCAGCCTCGGACTAGTCACCGGGGAGCTGTTTTTT.

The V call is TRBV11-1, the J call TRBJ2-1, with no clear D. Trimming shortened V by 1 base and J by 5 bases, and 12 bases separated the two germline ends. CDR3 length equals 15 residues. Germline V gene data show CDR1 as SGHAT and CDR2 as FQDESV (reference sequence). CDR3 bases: TGTGCCAGCAGCTTAGTTCAGGACCCAAACAATGAGCAGTTCTTC. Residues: CASSLVQDPNNEQFF.

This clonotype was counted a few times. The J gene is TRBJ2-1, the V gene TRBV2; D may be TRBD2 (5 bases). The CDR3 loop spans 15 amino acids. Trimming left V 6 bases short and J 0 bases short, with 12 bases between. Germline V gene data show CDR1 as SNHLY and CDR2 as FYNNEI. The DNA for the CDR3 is TGTGCCAGCAGCCCGAGCGGAGACTCCTACAATGAGCAGTTCTTC. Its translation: CASSPSGDSYNEQFF. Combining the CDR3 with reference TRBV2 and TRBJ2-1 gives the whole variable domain EPEVTQTPSHQVTQMGQEVILRCVPISNHLYFYWYRQILGQKVEFLVSFYNNEISEKSEIFDDQFSVERPDGSNFTLKIRSTKLEDSAMYFCASSPSGDSYNEQFFGPGTRLTVL.

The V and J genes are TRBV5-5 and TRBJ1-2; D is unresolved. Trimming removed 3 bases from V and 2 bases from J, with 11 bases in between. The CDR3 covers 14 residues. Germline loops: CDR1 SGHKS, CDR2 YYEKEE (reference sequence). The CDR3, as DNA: TGTGCCAGCAGCTCCGGCCACGGAAACTATGGCTACACCTTC. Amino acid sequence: CASSSGHGNYGYTF. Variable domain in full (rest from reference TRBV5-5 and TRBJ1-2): DAGVTQSPTHLIKTRGQQVTLRCSPISGHKSVSWYQQVLGQGPQFIFQYYEKEERGRGNFPDRFSARQFPNYSSELNVNALLLGDSALYLCASSSGHGNYGYTFGSGTRLTVV.

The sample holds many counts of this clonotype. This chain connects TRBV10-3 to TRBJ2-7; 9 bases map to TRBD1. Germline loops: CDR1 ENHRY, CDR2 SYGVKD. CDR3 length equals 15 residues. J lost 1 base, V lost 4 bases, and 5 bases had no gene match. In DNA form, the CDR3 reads TGTGCCATCAGTGGAAGGGACAGGGTTTCCTACGAGCAGTACTTC. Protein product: CAISGRDRVSYEQYF.

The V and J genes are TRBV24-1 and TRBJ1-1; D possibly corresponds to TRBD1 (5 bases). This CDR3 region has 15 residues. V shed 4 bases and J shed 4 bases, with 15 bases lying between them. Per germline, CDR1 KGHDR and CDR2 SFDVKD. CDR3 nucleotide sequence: TGTGCCACCAGTGACCCAAGGACGGGGGGCACTGAAGCTTTCTTT. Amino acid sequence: CATSDPRTGGTEAFF.

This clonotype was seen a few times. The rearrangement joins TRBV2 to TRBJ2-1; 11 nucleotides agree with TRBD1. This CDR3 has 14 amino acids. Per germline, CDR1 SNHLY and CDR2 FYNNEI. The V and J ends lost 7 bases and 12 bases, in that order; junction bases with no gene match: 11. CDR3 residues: CASKRDRGIVGQFF. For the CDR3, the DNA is TGTGCCAGCAAACGGGACAGGGGGATTGTCGGGCAGTTCTTC. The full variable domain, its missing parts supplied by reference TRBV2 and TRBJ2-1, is EPEVTQTPSHQVTQMGQEVILRCVPISNHLYFYWYRQILGQKVEFLVSFYNNEISEKSEIFDDQFSVERPDGSNFTLKIRSTKLEDSAMYFCASKRDRGIVGQFFGPGTRLTVL.

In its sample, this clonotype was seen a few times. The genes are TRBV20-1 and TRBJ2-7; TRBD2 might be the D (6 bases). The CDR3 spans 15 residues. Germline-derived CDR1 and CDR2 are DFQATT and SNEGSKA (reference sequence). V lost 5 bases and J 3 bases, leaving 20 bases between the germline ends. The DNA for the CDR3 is TGCAGTGCTCTCCCCGAGGAGGGACCGGACTACGAGCAGTACTTC. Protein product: CSALPEEGPDYEQYF.

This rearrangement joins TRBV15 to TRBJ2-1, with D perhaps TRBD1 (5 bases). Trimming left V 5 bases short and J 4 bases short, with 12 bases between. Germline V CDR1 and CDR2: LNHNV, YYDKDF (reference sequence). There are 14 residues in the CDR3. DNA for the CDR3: TGTGCCACCAGCCGCCTCGACAGATACAATGAGCAGTTCTTC. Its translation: CATSRLDRYNEQFF.

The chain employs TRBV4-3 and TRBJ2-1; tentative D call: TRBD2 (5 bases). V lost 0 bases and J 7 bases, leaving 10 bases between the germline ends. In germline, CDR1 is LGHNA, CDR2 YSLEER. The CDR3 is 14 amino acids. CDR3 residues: CASSQEGSGNEQFF. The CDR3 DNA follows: TGCGCCAGCAGCCAAGAGGGTTCGGGGAATGAGCAGTTCTTC.

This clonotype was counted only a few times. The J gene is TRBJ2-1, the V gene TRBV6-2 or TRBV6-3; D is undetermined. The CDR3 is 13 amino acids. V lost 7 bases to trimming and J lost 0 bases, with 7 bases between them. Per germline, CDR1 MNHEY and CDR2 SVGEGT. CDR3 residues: CASKASSYNEQFF. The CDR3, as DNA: TGTGCCAGCAAGGCTAGCTCCTACAATGAGCAGTTCTTC.

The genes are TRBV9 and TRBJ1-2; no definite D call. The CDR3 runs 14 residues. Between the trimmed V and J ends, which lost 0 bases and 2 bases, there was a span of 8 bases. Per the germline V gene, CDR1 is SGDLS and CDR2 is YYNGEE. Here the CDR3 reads CASSVVPENYGYTF. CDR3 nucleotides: TGTGCCAGCAGCGTAGTTCCGGAGAACTATGGCTACACCTTC.

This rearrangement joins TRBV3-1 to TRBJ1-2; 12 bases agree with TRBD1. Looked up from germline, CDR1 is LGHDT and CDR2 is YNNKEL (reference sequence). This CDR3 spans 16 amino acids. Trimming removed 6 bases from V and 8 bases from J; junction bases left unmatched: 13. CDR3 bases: TGTGCCAGCAGTCAAAGAACGGGACAGGGGGCACGCGGCTACACCTTC. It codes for CASSQRTGQGARGYTF.

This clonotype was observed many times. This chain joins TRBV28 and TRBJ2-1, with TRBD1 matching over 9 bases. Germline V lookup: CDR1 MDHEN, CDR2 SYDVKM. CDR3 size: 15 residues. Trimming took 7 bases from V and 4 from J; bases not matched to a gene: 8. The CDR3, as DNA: TGTGCCAGCAACCCCGGGACAGGGCTTTACAATGAGCAGTTCTTC. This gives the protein CASNPGTGLYNEQFF.

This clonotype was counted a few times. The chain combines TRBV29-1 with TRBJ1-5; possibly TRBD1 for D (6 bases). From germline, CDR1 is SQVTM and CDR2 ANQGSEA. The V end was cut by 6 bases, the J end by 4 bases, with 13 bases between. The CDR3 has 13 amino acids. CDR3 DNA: TGCAGCGTACTTACAGGGTTAAATCAGCCCCAGCATTTT. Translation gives CSVLTGLNQPQHF.

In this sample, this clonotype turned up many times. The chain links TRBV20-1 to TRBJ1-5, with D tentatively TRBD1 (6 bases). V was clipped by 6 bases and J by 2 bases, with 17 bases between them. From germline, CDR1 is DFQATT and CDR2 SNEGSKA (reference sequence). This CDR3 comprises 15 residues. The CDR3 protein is CSAQGHRRRNQPQHF. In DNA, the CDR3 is TGCAGTGCCCAGGGACACCGAAGGCGCAATCAGCCCCAGCATTTT.

The CDR3 DNA reads as TGCAGTGGACTCAACAGGACAGATACGCAGTATTTT. It codes for CSGLNRTDTQYF. The J gene is TRBJ2-3, the V gene TRBV20-1, with TRBD1 as a possible D gene (5 bases). The V end lost 7 bases, the J end lost 3 bases, and 11 bases lay between the germline ends. This CDR3 has 12 residues. Germline CDR1 is DFQATT and CDR2 is SNEGSKA (reference sequence).

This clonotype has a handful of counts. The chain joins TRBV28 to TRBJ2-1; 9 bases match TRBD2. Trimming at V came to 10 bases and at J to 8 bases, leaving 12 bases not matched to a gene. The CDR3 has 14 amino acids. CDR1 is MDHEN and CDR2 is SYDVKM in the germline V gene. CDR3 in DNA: TGTGCCACCGAGACTAGCGGAAGCCTCGATGAGCAGTTCTTC. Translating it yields CATETSGSLDEQFF.

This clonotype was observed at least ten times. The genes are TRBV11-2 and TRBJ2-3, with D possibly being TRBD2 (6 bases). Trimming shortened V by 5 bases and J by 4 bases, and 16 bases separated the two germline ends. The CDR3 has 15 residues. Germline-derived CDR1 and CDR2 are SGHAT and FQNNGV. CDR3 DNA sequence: TGTGCCAGCAGCCTACTTCCGGGAGTACCAGATACGCAGTATTTT. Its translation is CASSLLPGVPDTQYF.

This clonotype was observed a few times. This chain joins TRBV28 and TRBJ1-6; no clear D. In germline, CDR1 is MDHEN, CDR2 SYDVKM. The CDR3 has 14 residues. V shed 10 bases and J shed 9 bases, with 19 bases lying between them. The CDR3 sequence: CAIRSGSDGSPLHF. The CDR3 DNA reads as TGTGCCATCCGGTCGGGTTCTGACGGTTCACCCCTCCACTTT.

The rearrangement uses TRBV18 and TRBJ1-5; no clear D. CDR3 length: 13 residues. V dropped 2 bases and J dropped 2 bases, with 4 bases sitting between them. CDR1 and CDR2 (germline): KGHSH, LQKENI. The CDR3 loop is CASSPGGNQPQHF. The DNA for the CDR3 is TGTGCCAGCTCACCAGGGGGCAATCAGCCCCAGCATTTT. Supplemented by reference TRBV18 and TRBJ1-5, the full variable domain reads NAGVMQNPRHLVRRRGQEARLRCSPMKGHSHVYWYRQLPEEGLKFMVYLQKENIIDESGMPKERFSAEFPKEGPSILRIQQVVRGDSAAYFCASSPGGNQPQHFGDGTRLSIL.

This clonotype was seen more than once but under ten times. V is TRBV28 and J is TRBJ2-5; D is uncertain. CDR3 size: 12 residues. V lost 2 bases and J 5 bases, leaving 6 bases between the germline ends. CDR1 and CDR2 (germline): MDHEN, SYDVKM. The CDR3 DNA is TGTGCCAGCAGTTTACACCCCGAGACCCAGTACTTC. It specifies CASSLHPETQYF. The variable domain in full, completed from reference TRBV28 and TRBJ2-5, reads DVKVTQSSRYLVKRTGEKVFLECVQDMDHENMFWYRQDPGLGLRLIYFSYDVKMKEKGDIPEGYSVSREKKERFSLILESASTNQTSMYLCASSLHPETQYFGPGTRLLVL.

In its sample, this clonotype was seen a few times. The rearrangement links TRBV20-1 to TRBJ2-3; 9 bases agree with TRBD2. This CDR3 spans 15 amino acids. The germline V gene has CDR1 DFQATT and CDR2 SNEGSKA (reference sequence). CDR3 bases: TGCAGAGGTACAGGGCTAGCGGGACCCACAGATACGCAGTATTTT. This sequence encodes CRGTGLAGPTDTQYF.